The 15 T cell receptor beta chains reported below all come from one sample, sequenced in a study of blood T cell repertoires in COVID-19. TCRdb keeps only in-frame clones here, not all; method: immunoSEQ multiplex PCR. Here the sample spans 75,000 to 95,000 clones, roughly nine tenths being singletons. Sequencing input: peripheral blood. These receptor sequences come from a man in his 60s with acute or convalescent COVID-19.

The J gene is TRBJ2-5, the V gene TRBV21-1; the table calls TRBD1, which could not be checked here. TRBV21-1 is marked as a pseudogene. The CDR3 is 14 residues long. CDR3 in DNA: TGTGCCAGCCGACACCCCCTCCGCCAGGAGACCCAGTACTTC. It codes for CASRHPLRQETQYF.

There are a few counts of this clone. This rearrangement joins TRBV3-1 (or the pseudogene TRBV3-2) to TRBJ1-3; D may be TRBD1 (5 bases). Per germline, CDR1 LGHDT and CDR2 YNNKEL (reference sequence). The CDR3 runs to 14 residues. The ends were cut back, 4 bases at V and 0 bases at J, with 7 bases in the middle. Here the CDR3 DNA reads TGTGCCAGCAGCCTGACAGACTCTGGAAACACCATATATTTT. It specifies CASSLTDSGNTIYF.

The count of this clone is one. This rearrangement joins TRBV6-6 to TRBJ1-3; the match to TRBD1 covers 8 bases. Germline trimming cut 7 bases from V and 4 bases from J; bases unmatched to any gene: 12. The CDR3 is 16 amino acids. Per the germline V gene, CDR1 is MNHNY and CDR2 is SVGAGI (reference sequence). As DNA, the CDR3 is TGTGCCAGCACCCCGTATCGGACAGGGCCAGGAAACACCATATATTTT. Its translation is CASTPYRTGPGNTIYF.

The chain is built from TRBV19 and TRBJ2-1; D is possibly TRBD1 (5 bases). Germline loops: CDR1 LNHDA, CDR2 SQIVND (reference sequence). The length of the CDR3 is 14 residues. Trimming cost V 5 bases and J 6 bases, with 14 bases left between them. In DNA, the CDR3 is TGTGCCAGTAGTGAGGACACGCCAGGCAATGAGCAGTTCTTC. Translated, it gives CASSEDTPGNEQFF.

J is TRBJ1-3 and V is TRBV2; D may be TRBD1 (5 bases). Germline assignment: CDR1 SNHLY and CDR2 FYNNEI. V was trimmed by 6 bases and J by 5 bases, leaving 14 bases between them. The CDR3 covers 14 residues. The CDR3 DNA reads as TGTGCCAGCAGCGGGGCGGGAGGAAGAAACACCATATATTTT. It is translated as CASSGAGGRNTIYF.

In its sample, this clone ranks as medium-sized (0.01 to 0.1%). This chain's CDR3 is CASSLDLGEGEETQYF. DNA of the CDR3: TGTGCCAGCAGCTTAGACCTCGGCGAGGGGGAAGAGACCCAGTACTTC. This chain connects TRBV11-2 to TRBJ2-5; maybe TRBD1 (6 bases). Germline CDR1 SGHAT, CDR2 FQNNGV. The CDR3 spans 16 residues. V lost 0 bases to trimming and J lost 3 bases, with 14 bases between them.

The chain has TRBV28 and TRBJ1-6; TRBD1 matches at 8 bases. Germline values: CDR1 MDHEN, CDR2 SYDVKM. This CDR3 is built from 16 residues. The V and J ends lost 3 bases and 7 bases, in that order; junction bases with no gene match: 8. The DNA for the CDR3 is TGTGCCAGCAGTTTTTCGGCAGGGGGCGCGAATTCACCCCTCCACTTT. Translated: CASSFSAGGANSPLHF.

This chain uses TRBV28 with TRBJ2-7; TRBD1 might be the D (6 bases). Between the trimmed V and J ends, which lost 9 bases and 6 bases, there was a span of 18 bases. Germline CDR1 is MDHEN and CDR2 is SYDVKM. The CDR3 extends over 13 amino acids. The CDR3 is CASSWTVSSEQYF. The CDR3 DNA reads as TGTGCCAGTTCCTGGACAGTTTCGTCCGAGCAGTACTTC.

This clone was counted a single time. This rearrangement joins TRBV19 to TRBJ1-1; 7 bases fit TRBD1. The CDR3 has 15 residues. With V trimmed by 5 bases and J by 6 bases, 12 bases remained unmatched. Looked up from germline, CDR1 is LNHDA and CDR2 is SQIVND (reference sequence). In nucleotides, the CDR3 is TGTGCCAGTAGTGCATACGACAGGGCCTCCGCTGAAGCTTTCTTT. Translated, it gives CASSAYDRASAEAFF.

The chain recombines TRBV6-1 with TRBJ1-1; 9 nucleotides line up with TRBD1. V lost 1 base to trimming and J lost 4 bases; unmatched junction nucleotides: 4. There are 15 residues in the CDR3. Per germline, CDR1 MNHNS and CDR2 SASEGT. The CDR3 region is CASSEVGQGSTEAFF. The CDR3 region has the DNA TGTGCCAGCAGTGAAGTGGGACAGGGTAGCACTGAAGCTTTCTTT.

The V and J genes are TRBV6-5 and TRBJ2-5; 7 bases match TRBD1. V gave up 7 bases and J gave up 1 base; unmatched junction bases: 6. CDR3 length: 14 amino acids. CDR1 and CDR2 from the germline V gene are MNHEY and SVGAGI. CDR3 loop: CASNIQGFQETQYF. Here the CDR3 DNA reads TGTGCCAGCAACATACAGGGGTTCCAAGAGACCCAGTACTTC.

J is TRBJ2-5 and V is TRBV7-2; 12 nucleotides line up with TRBD2. The germline gives CDR1 SGHTA, CDR2 FQGNSA. The CDR3 sequence is 15 residues long. V shed 1 base and J 7 bases; nucleotides not matched to a gene: 4. CDR3 DNA sequence: TGTGCCAGCAGCTTAGGTCTAGCGGGAGGGATGACCCAGTACTTC. It translates to CASSLGLAGGMTQYF.

The chain is built from TRBV3-1 (or the pseudogene TRBV3-2) and TRBJ1-5; no clear D gene. CDR1 and CDR2 (germline): LGHDT, YNNKEL (reference sequence). V lost 2 bases to trimming and J lost 5 bases, with 22 bases between them. The CDR3 runs 18 residues. The CDR3 loop is CASSQSRWEDGPDQPQHF. DNA for the CDR3: TGTGCCAGCAGCCAAAGTAGGTGGGAGGACGGTCCGGATCAGCCCCAGCATTTT.

The sample holds many counts of this clone. The chain links TRBV7-2 to TRBJ2-3, with a tentative D call TRBD2 (5 bases). The CDR3 runs 13 residues. V shed 1 base and J shed 6 bases, with 8 bases lying between them. In germline, CDR1 is SGHTA, CDR2 FQGNSA. CDR3 region: CASSLGERDTQYF. Written as DNA, the CDR3 is TGTGCCAGCAGCTTAGGGGAGCGCGATACGCAGTATTTT.

The chain's CDR3 is CASSPQAGGPYEQYF. In nucleotides, the CDR3 is TGTGCCAGCAGCCCTCAAGCGGGAGGGCCCTACGAGCAGTACTTC. The V gene is TRBV16, the J gene TRBJ2-7; 10 bases match TRBD2. After removal of 4 bases from V and 2 bases from J, the junction contained 5 bases not matched to a gene. In germline, CDR1 is KGHSY, CDR2 FQNENV. The CDR3 covers 15 residues. The full variable domain, rest sourced from reference TRBV16 and TRBJ2-7, is GEEVAQTPKHLVRGEGQKAKLYCAPIKGHSYVFWYQQVLKNEFKFLISFQNENVFDETGMPKERFSAKCLPNSPCSLEIQATKLEDSAVYFCASSPQAGGPYEQYFGPGTRLTVT.